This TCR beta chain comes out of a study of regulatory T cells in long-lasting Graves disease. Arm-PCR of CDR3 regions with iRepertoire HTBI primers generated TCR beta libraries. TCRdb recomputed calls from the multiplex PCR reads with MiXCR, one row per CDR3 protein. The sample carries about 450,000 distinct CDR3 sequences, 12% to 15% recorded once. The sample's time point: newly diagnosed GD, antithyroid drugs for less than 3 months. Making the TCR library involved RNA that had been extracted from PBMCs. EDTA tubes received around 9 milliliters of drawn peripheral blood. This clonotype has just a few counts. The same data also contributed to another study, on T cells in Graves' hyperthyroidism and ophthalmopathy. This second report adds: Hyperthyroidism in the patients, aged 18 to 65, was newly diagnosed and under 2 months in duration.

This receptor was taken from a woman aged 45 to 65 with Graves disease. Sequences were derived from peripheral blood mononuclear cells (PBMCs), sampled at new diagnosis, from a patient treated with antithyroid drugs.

The CDR3 DNA reads TGTGCCAGCAGCCTACGCGAGACTAGCGGGGGGGATACGCAGTATTTT. Translating gives CASSLRETSGGDTQYF. V is TRBV12-3 or TRBV12-4 and J is TRBJ2-3; 13 bases are shared with TRBD2. CDR3 length: 16 residues. With V trimmed by 6 bases and J by 6 bases, 9 bases remained unmatched.